This TCR beta chain was identified during a study of cytomegalovirus exposure and HLA in healthy donors. This clone appeared once. The ends were cut back, 0 bases at V and 7 bases at J, with 15 bases in the middle. The CDR3 is made up of 16 amino acids. CDR1 is LNHNV and CDR2 is YYDKDF in the germline V gene (reference sequence). TCRdb keeps only in-frame clones here, not all; method: immunoSEQ multiplex PCR. The data contain 92,000 or so clones, roughly 96% of them singletons. Sequencing used PBMCs. The receptor comes from a man aged 18 to 30 in good health and CMV-seronegative. The chain joins TRBV15 to TRBJ2-2; D perhaps matches TRBD2 (6 bases). CDR3 region: CATSRELGGVGGELFF. CDR3 nucleotides: TGTGCCACCAGCAGAGAGTTGGGCGGGGTGGGCGGGGAGCTGTTTTTT. The variable domain in full, completed from reference TRBV15 and TRBJ2-2, reads DAMVIQNPRYQVTQFGKPVTLSCSQTLNHNVMYWYQQKSSQAPKLLFHYYDKDFNNEADTPDNFQSRRPNTSFCFLDIRSPGLGDTAMYLCATSRELGGVGGELFFGEGSRLTVL.